This T cell receptor beta chain was observed in a study of cytomegalovirus exposure and HLA in healthy donors. Overall study results and limits: Published work reported that the classifier diagnosed cytomegalovirus status with high specificity and sensitivity.

Produced via immunoSEQ multiplex PCR; TCRdb's table is partial and in-frame only. The sample yields approximately 65,000 clones, about 95% seen once. Separate from the roughly 670-subject first cohort, the approximately 120-subject validation cohort was the one that the donors belonged to. Details on this clone: Antigen: not known.

The clonotype comes from a woman under 30 in good health and CMV-seronegative. The specimen was PBMCs.

CDR3: CASSFTGTGYTF. The CDR3 DNA reads TGTGCCAGCAGCTTCACAGGGACCGGCTACACCTTC. The chain is built from TRBV7-2 and TRBJ1-2; weak D call: TRBD1 (6 bases). This CDR3 region has 12 residues. The germline CDR1 and CDR2 sequences are SGHTA and FQGNSA. V was shortened by 3 bases and J by 8 bases, with 10 bases between the two germline ends. Full variable domain (outside the CDR3, taken from reference TRBV7-2 and TRBJ1-2): GAGVSQSPSNKVTEKGKDVELRCDPISGHTALYWYRQSLGQGLEFLIYFQGNSAPDKSGLPSDRFSAERTGGSVSTLTIQRTQQEDSAVYLCASSFTGTGYTFGSGTRLTVV.